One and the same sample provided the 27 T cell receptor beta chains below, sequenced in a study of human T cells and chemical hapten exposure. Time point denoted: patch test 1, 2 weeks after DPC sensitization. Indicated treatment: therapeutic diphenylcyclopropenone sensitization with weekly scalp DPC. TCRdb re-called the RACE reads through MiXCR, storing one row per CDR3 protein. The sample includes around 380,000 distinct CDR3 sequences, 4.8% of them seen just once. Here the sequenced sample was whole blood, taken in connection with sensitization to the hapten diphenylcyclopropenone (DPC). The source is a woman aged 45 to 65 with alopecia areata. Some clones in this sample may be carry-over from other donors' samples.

The CDR3 region is CASGDRAEQFF. In DNA form, the CDR3 reads TGTGCCAGCGGAGACCGGGCCGAGCAGTTCTTC. V gene TRBV28 combines with J gene TRBJ2-1; D not certain. This CDR3 is built from 11 residues. Trimming cost V 8 bases and J 10 bases, with 12 bases left between them. CDR1 is MDHEN, CDR2 SYDVKM, per germline.

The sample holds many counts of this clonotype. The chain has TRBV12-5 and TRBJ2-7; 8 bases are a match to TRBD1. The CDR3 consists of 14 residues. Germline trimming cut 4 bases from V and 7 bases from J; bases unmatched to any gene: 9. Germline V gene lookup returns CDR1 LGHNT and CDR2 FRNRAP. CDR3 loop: CASGWEAGGFEQYF. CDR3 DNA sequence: TGTGCTAGTGGTTGGGAAGCAGGGGGCTTTGAGCAGTACTTC.

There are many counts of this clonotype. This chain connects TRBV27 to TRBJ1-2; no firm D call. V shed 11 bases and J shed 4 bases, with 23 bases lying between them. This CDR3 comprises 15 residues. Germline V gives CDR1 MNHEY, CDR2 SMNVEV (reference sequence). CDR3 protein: CALTGRQERSYGYTF. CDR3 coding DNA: TGTGCCCTTACCGGCAGGCAGGAGAGAAGCTATGGCTACACCTTC.

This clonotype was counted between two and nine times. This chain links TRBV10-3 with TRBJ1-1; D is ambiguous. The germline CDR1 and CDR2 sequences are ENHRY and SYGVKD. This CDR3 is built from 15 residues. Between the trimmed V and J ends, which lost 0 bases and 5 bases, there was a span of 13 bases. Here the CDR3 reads CAISESPSLGTEAFF. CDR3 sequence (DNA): TGTGCCATCAGTGAGTCCCCCTCCCTAGGGACTGAAGCTTTCTTT.

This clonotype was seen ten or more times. DNA of the CDR3: TGTGCCAGCAGCTTCCGAGTAACCGGGGAGCTGTTTTTT. Its translation: CASSFRVTGELFF. V and J are TRBV13 and TRBJ2-2, with D unclear. The length of the CDR3 is 13 residues. Germline lookup yields CDR1 PRHDT and CDR2 FYEKMQ (reference sequence). Trimming cost V 3 bases and J 5 bases, with 7 bases left between them. Based on the CDR3 plus reference TRBV13 and TRBJ2-2, the full variable domain is AAGVIQSPRHLIKEKRETATLKCYPIPRHDTVYWYQQGPGQDPQFLISFYEKMQSDKGSIPDRFSAQQFSDYHSELNMSSLELGDSALYFCASSFRVTGELFFGEGSRLTVL.

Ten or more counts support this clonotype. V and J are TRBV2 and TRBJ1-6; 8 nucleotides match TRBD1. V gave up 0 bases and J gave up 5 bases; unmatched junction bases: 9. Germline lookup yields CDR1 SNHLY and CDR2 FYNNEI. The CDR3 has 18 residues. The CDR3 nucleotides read TGTGCCAGCAGTGAAGCCCAGGGGGCGCCTCTGCATAATTCACCCCTCCACTTT. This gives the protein CASSEAQGAPLHNSPLHF.

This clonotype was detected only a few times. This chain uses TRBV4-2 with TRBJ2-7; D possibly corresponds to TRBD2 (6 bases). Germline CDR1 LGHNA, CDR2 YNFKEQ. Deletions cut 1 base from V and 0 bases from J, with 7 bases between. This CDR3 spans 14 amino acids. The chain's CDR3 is CASSQGGNSYEQYF. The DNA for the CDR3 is TGTGCCAGCAGCCAAGGCGGGAACTCCTACGAGCAGTACTTC.

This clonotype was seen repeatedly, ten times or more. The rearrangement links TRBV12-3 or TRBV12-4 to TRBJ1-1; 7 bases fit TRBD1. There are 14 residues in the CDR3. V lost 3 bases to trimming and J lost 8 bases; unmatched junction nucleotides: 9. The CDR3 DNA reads TGTGCCAGCAGTTTTCCTCCTTTGACAGGGGAAGCTTTCTTT. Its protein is CASSFPPLTGEAFF.

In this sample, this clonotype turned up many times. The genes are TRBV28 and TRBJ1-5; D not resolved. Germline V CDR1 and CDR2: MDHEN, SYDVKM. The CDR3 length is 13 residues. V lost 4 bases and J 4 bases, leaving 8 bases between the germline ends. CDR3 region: CASSSNLNQPQHF. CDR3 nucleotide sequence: TGTGCCAGCAGTTCAAACTTAAATCAGCCCCAGCATTTT.

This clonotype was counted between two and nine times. DNA of the CDR3: TGTGCCAGCAGTTTAGTATCAGGGGGGTATGAAGCTTTCTTT. This gives the protein CASSLVSGGYEAFF. V and J are TRBV28 and TRBJ1-1; 7 positions match TRBD1. Germline assignment: CDR1 MDHEN and CDR2 SYDVKM. The V and J ends lost 2 bases and 7 bases, in that order; junction bases with no gene match: 7. The CDR3 is 14 residues long. Full variable domain (remainder filled in from reference TRBV28 and TRBJ1-1): DVKVTQSSRYLVKRTGEKVFLECVQDMDHENMFWYRQDPGLGLRLIYFSYDVKMKEKGDIPEGYSVSREKKERFSLILESASTNQTSMYLCASSLVSGGYEAFFGQGTRLTVV.

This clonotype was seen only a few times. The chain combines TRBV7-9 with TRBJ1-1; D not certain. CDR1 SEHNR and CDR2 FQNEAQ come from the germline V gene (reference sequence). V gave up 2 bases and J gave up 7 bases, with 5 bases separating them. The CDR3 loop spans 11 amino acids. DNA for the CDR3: TGTGCCAGCAGCTTACAGCGTGAAGCTTTCTTT. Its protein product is CASSLQREAFF. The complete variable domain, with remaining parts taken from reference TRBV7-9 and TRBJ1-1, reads DTGVSQNPRHKITKRGQNVTFRCDPISEHNRLYWYRQTLGQGPEFLTYFQNEAQLEKSRLLSDRFSAERPKGSFSTLEIQRTEQGDSAMYLCASSLQREAFFGQGTRLTVV.

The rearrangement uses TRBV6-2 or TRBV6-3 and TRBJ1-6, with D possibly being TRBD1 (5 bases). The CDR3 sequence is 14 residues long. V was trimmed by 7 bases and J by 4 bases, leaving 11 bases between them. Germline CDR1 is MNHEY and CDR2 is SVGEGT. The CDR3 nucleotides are TGTGCCAGCAACGAGGGACTTTATAATTCACCCCTCCACTTT. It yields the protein CASNEGLYNSPLHF.

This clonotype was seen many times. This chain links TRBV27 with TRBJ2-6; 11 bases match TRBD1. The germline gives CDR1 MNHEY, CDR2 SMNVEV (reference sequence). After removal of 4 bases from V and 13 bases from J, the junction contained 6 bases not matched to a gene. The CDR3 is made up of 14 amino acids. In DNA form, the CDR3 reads TGTGCCAGCAGTTGGGGACAGGGGGATTTAGTCCTGACTTTC. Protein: CASSWGQGDLVLTF.

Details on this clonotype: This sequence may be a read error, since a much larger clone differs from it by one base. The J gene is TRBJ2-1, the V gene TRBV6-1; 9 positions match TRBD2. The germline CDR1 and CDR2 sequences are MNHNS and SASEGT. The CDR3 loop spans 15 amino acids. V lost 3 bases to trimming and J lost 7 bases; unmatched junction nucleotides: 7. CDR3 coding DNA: TGTGCCAGCAGTGACCATCGACTAGCGGATAATGAGCAGTTCTTC. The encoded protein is CASSDHRLADNEQFF.

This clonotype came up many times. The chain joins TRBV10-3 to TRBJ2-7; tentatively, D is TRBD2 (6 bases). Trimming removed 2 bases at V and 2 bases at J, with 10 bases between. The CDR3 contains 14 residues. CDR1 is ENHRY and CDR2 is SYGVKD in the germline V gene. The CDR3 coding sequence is TGTGCCATCAGTGAGGGGCTAGCGCCCTACGAGCAGTACTTC. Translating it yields CAISEGLAPYEQYF.

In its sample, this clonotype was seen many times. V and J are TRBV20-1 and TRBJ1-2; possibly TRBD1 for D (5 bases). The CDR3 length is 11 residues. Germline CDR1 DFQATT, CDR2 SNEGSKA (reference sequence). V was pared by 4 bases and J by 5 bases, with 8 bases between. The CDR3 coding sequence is TGCAGTGCTACCGGGGGGTATGGCTACACCTTC. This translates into CSATGGYGYTF.

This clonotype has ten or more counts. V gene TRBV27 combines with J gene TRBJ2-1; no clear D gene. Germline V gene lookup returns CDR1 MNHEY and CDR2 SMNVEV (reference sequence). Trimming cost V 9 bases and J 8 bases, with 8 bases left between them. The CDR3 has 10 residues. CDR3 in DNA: TGTGCCAGTCCCTTAGATGAGCAGTTCTTC. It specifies CASPLDEQFF.

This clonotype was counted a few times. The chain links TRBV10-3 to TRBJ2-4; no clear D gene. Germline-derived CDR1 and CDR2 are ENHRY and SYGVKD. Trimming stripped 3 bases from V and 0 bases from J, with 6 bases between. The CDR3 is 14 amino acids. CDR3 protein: CAISDRLAKNIQYF. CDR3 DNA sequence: TGTGCCATCAGTGACCGTTTAGCCAAAAACATTCAGTACTTC.

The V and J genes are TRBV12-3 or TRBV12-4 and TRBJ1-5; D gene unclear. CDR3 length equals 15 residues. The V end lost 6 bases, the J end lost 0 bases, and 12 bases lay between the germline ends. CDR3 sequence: CASRFGTHSNQPQHF. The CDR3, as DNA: TGTGCCAGCAGGTTTGGCACCCATAGCAATCAGCCCCAGCATTTT.

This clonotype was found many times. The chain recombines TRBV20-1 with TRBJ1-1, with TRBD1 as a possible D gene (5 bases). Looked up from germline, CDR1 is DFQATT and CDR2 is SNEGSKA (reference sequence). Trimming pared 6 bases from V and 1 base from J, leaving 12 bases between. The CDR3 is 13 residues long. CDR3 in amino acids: CSARGETNTEAFF. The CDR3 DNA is TGCAGTGCCCGAGGGGAGACGAACACTGAAGCTTTCTTT.

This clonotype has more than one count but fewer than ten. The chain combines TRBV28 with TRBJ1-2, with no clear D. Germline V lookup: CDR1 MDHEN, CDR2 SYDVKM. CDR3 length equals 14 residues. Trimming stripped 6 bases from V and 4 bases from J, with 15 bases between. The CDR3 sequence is CASRAGGSGYGYTF. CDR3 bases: TGTGCCAGCAGGGCCGGCGGGAGTGGCTATGGCTACACCTTC.

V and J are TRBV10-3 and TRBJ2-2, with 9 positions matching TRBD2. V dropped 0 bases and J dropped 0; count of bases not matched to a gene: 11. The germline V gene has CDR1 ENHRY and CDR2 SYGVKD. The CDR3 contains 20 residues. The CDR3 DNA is TGTGCCATCAGTGAGTCGATAAGCGGGGGGACTTGGACGAACACCGGGGAGCTGTTTTTT. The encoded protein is CAISESISGGTWTNTGELFF.

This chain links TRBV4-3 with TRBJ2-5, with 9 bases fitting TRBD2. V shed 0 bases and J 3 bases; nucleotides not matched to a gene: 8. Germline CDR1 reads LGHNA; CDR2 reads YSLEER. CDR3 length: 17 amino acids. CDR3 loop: CASSQDSGGRGEETQYF. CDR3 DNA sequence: TGCGCCAGCAGCCAAGATTCGGGCGGGAGGGGGGAAGAGACCCAGTACTTC.

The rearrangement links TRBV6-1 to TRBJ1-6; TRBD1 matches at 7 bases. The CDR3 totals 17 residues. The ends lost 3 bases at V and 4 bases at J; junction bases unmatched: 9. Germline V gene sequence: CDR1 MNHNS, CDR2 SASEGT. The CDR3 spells CASSEGTGTVYNSPLHF. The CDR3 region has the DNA TGTGCCAGCAGTGAGGGAACCGGGACAGTTTATAATTCACCCCTCCACTTT.

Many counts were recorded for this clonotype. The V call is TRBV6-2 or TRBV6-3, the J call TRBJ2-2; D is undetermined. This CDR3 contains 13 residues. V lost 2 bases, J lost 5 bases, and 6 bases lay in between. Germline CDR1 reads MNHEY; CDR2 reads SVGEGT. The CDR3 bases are TGTGCCAGCAGTTACATGGGAACCGGGGAGCTGTTTTTT. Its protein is CASSYMGTGELFF.

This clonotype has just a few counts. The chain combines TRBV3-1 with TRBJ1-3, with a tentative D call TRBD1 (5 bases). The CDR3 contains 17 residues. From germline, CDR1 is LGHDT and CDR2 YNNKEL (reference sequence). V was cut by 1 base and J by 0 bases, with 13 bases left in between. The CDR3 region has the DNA TGTGCCAGCAGCCAAGTTGGGCAGGGTTTCTCTGGAAACACCATATATTTT. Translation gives CASSQVGQGFSGNTIYF.

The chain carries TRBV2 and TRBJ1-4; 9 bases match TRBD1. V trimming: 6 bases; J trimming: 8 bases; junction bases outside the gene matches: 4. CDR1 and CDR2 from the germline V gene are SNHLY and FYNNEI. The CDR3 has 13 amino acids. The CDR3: CASRDRGGEKLFF. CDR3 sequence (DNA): TGTGCCAGCAGGGACAGGGGAGGGGAAAAACTGTTTTTT.